This T cell receptor (beta chain) was sequenced during a study of OX40 agonist ivuxolimab in advanced cancers. With regard to the full study: Ivuxolimab, which targeted the costimulatory receptor OX40 (CD134), was an agonistic, fully human IgG2 monoclonal antibody. Prior anti-PD-1, anti-PD-L1 or anti-CTLA-4 therapy was permitted, and checkpoint inhibitors had been received by about two fifths of dose-escalation patients. The paper covers the monotherapy dose-escalation part of the phase I ivuxolimab trial, which included N ≈ 50 patients. Intravenous ivuxolimab was administered to patients every 2 weeks at six dose levels: 0.01, 0.1, 0.3, 1.5, 3 and 10 mg/kg. Of the roughly 53 patients in dose escalation, 19 had hepatocellular carcinoma, about 15 had melanoma, 9 had renal cell carcinoma and 9 had head and neck cancer. In the dose-escalation cohort, approximately 82% of patients were male, and the mean age was around 60 years, with a range of about 20 to 90. Partial responses occurred in three dose-escalation patients, of whom one had hepatocellular carcinoma and two had cutaneous melanoma. The point of sequencing TCRbeta in the periphery was to test whether ivuxolimab changed TCR sequence diversity and drove clonal T-cell expansion.

Genomic DNA was isolated from the sorted cells so that the TCRbeta CDR3 region could be sequenced. TCRbeta CDR3 regions were sequenced using the immunoSEQ Assay. Here the immuneACCESS table is served through TCRdb, limited to in-frame sequences with V and J called. Missing clones are a known gap in these copies; in checked studies unresolved V genes cover under half, and the rest lacks a known reason. Present in this sample are about 75,000 clones, about nine tenths of which were seen just once. The ten most abundant clones make up roughly 0.38% of the sample. The trial excluded patients who had a history of autoimmune disease or who were on systemic immunosuppression. In every dose cohort, peripheral blood was drawn for TCR sequencing at baseline, cycle 4 day 1, and cycle 7 day 1. Samples were obtained from an open-label, multicenter, first-in-human phase I dose-escalation trial of ivuxolimab. Adults with locally advanced or metastatic head and neck squamous cell, hepatocellular, melanoma or renal cell carcinoma were enrolled in the trial. Before TCR sequencing, CD4+ T cells and CD8+ T cells were sorted from peripheral blood as separate populations.

This clone was seen a handful of times. Its antigen is unknown. It has no much larger one-base neighbor in the sample; base qualities were not kept. The research as a whole found: Clonal expansion of both CD4+ and CD8+ blood T cells was observed from baseline to week 6 at doses 0.1 to 3.0 mg/kg. On average, CD8+ T cells showed more expanded clones than CD4+ T cells after ivuxolimab. In the 0.1-3.0 mg/kg groups, partial responders had among the lowest normalized peripheral clonal expansion, particularly in CD8+ T cells. The antigen specificity of the clonally expanded peripheral T cells was not determined. Low levels of normalized T-cell clonal expansion were also shown by some nonresponding patients.

Sequenced material: CD4+ or CD8+ T cells sorted from blood, taken in a trial of the OX40 agonist ivuxolimab. This clonotype was sampled from an adult with an advanced solid tumor such as melanoma, head and neck, liver or kidney cancer.

The CDR3 is CASSPPPEGGSPYGYTF. The bases read TGTGCCAGCAGCCCACCCCCGGAAGGGGGGAGTCCCTATGGCTACACCTTC. Recombination linked TRBV7-6 to TRBJ1-2, with TRBD1 tentatively as D gene (6 bases match). Inclusive of the bounding cysteine and phenylalanine, the CDR3 is 17 residues long. CDR3 DNA is the only sequence kept; it has 51 bases, read in frame from the first base. The germline V gene supplies CDR1 SGHVS and CDR2 FNYEAQ. Trimming removed 5 bases from V and 4 bases from J, leaving 23 bases between the germline ends.